This TCR beta chain was profiled in a study of spatial heterogeneity in lung cancer. CDR1 SGHDN and CDR2 FVKESK come from the germline V gene. The trim removed 0 bases at V and 11 bases at J, leaving 12 bases unmatched. The CDR3 covers 15 residues. Individually, TCR cDNA molecules were each labelled with a unique molecular identifier. TCRdb used MiXCR to reprocess the 5' RACE reads, holding one entry per CDR3 protein. The sample holds about 23,000 distinct CDR3 sequences, 4% to 5% seen once. This clonotype was seen ten or more times. Time point indicated: sample taken at primary tumor resection. The donor group consisted of under 95 patients who had untreated, early-stage non-small cell lung cancer.

This material consisted of PBMCs, taken at surgery. The chain is built from TRBV14 and TRBJ1-1; 7 nucleotides agree with TRBD1. The clonotype originates from a male donor with early-stage non-small cell lung cancer. The CDR3 DNA follows: TGTGCCAGCAGCCAAGATTTCAGAGGGGGCGCCGACGCTTTCTTT. Amino acid sequence: CASSQDFRGGADAFF.